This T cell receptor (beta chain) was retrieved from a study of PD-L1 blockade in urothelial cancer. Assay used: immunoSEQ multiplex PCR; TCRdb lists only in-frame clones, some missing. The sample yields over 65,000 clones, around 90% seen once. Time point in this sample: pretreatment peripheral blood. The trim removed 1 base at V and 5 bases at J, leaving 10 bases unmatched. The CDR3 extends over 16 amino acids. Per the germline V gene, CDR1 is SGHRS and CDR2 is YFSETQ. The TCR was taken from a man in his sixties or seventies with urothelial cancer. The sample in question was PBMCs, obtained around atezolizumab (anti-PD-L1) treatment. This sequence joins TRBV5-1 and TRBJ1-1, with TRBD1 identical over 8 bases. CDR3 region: CASSLWQGADGTEAFF. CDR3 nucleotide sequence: TGCGCCAGCAGCTTGTGGCAGGGGGCGGACGGGACTGAAGCTTTCTTT.